Listed below are T cell receptor beta chains from one sample, sequenced in a study of OX40 agonist ivuxolimab in advanced cancers. Clones were read by immunoSEQ multiplex PCR, and TCRdb kept only the in-frame ones, dropping some. The sample lists roughly 68,000 clones, approximately 90% occurring once. Material: CD4+ or CD8+ T cells sorted from blood, obtained in a trial of the OX40 agonist ivuxolimab. The source is an adult with an advanced solid tumor such as melanoma, head and neck, liver or kidney cancer. Each CDR3 is given with its conserved first and last residue. Fields, in order: J gene, V gene, D gene, CDR3 DNA, CDR3 protein. The D gene is left open where the match is weak.

J gene: TRBJ2-7; V gene: TRBV30; D gene: TRBD1; CDR3 DNA: TGTGCCTGGAGGACAGGGGGCGGCGAGCAGTACTTC; CDR3 protein: CAWRTGGGEQYF
J gene: TRBJ2-4; V gene: TRBV5-1; D gene: NA; CDR3 DNA: TGCGCCAGCAGCTTGGTGGCGGATAGGGACATTCAGTACTTC; CDR3 protein: CASSLVADRDIQYF
J gene: TRBJ1-1; V gene: TRBV6-5; D gene: NA; CDR3 DNA: TGTGCCAGCAGACATAACACTGAAGCTTTCTTT; CDR3 protein: CASRHNTEAFF
J gene: TRBJ1-1; V gene: TRBV7-6; D gene: NA; CDR3 DNA: TGTGCCAGCAGCTTACTACAGGATGGAGCTTTCTTT; CDR3 protein: CASSLLQDGAFF
J gene: TRBJ1-6; V gene: TRBV30; D gene: TRBD1; CDR3 DNA: TGTGCCTGGAGTGACAGGGGAAATTCACCCCTCCACTTT; CDR3 protein: CAWSDRGNSPLHF
J gene: TRBJ1-6; V gene: TRBV6-5; D gene: NA; CDR3 DNA: TGTGCCAGCAGTTTCCTCGGATATTCACCCCTCCACTTT; CDR3 protein: CASSFLGYSPLHF
J gene: TRBJ1-1; V gene: TRBV2; D gene: NA; CDR3 DNA: TGTGCCAGCAGTGAAAGGGGGGGCTGGGGCACTGAAGCTTTCTTT; CDR3 protein: CASSERGGWGTEAFF
J gene: TRBJ2-3; V gene: TRBV19; D gene: NA; CDR3 DNA: TGTGCCAGTAGTATTCGGGTCAGAACAGATACGCAGTATTTT; CDR3 protein: CASSIRVRTDTQYF
J gene: TRBJ2-4; V gene: TRBV30; D gene: TRBD2; CDR3 DNA: TGTGCCTGGACGCCGGGACTAGCGGGGGACGGCATTCAGTACTTC; CDR3 protein: CAWTPGLAGDGIQYF
J gene: TRBJ2-1; V gene: TRBV6-6; D gene: NA; CDR3 DNA: TGTGCCAGCAGTGCCAACGGAGGATCCAGCGCCAAGTTCTTC; CDR3 protein: CASSANGGSSAKFF
J gene: TRBJ1-2; V gene: TRBV30; D gene: NA; CDR3 DNA: TGTGCCTGGAGTGGGTCGACAGCGGGTGGCTACACCTTC; CDR3 protein: CAWSGSTAGGYTF
J gene: TRBJ2-3; V gene: TRBV9; D gene: NA; CDR3 DNA: TGTGCCAGCAGCCCCCGGACTCGAACAGATACGCAGTATTTT; CDR3 protein: CASSPRTRTDTQYF
J gene: TRBJ2-5; V gene: TRBV9; D gene: TRBD1; CDR3 DNA: TGTGCCAGCAGCCCCCGACAGGGCCAAGAGACCCAGTACTTC; CDR3 protein: CASSPRQGQETQYF
J gene: TRBJ2-7; V gene: TRBV2; D gene: TRBD1; CDR3 DNA: TGTGCCAGCAGTGAAGCGGGACAGGGTACCTACGAGCAGTACTTC; CDR3 protein: CASSEAGQGTYEQYF
J gene: TRBJ2-3; V gene: TRBV10-1; D gene: TRBD2; CDR3 DNA: TGCGCCAGCGGCGGACTAGCGGAGCGCACAGATACGCAGTATTTT; CDR3 protein: CASGGLAERTDTQYF
J gene: TRBJ1-5; V gene: TRBV25-1; D gene: TRBD1; CDR3 DNA: TGTGCCAGCAGTGGTCCAGGGGGTGATCAGCCCCAGCATTTT; CDR3 protein: CASSGPGGDQPQHF
J gene: TRBJ2-6; V gene: TRBV7-9; D gene: TRBD1; CDR3 DNA: TGTGCCAGCAGCCGCGGGACAGGGTTCTCTGGGGCCAACGTCCTGACTTTC; CDR3 protein: CASSRGTGFSGANVLTF
J gene: TRBJ1-2; V gene: TRBV6-5; D gene: TRBD1; CDR3 DNA: TGTGCCAGCAGTTACCCCTCCGGGACAGGGGCCTATGGCTACACCTTC; CDR3 protein: CASSYPSGTGAYGYTF
J gene: TRBJ1-2; V gene: TRBV6-5; D gene: TRBD1; CDR3 DNA: TGTGCCAGCAGTAGACCGGACAGGGACTATGGCTACACCTTC; CDR3 protein: CASSRPDRDYGYTF
J gene: TRBJ2-1; V gene: TRBV30; D gene: TRBD2; CDR3 DNA: TGTGCCTGGACAACGGCTGCGGGACTAGCGACCTACAATGAGCAGTTCTTC; CDR3 protein: CAWTTAAGLATYNEQFF
J gene: TRBJ2-7; V gene: TRBV4-1; D gene: TRBD2; CDR3 DNA: TGCGCCAGCAGCCACGGTCCGTCCGGGACTAGGGGTTACGAGCAGTACTTC; CDR3 protein: CASSHGPSGTRGYEQYF
J gene: TRBJ2-7; V gene: TRBV11-3; D gene: TRBD2; CDR3 DNA: TGTGCCAGCAGCCGGGGGGACGGATGGGACGAGCAGTACTTC; CDR3 protein: CASSRGDGWDEQYF
J gene: TRBJ1-4; V gene: TRBV18; D gene: NA; CDR3 DNA: TGTGCCAGCTCACCACGCAACTCTCGGGGTGAAAAACTGTTTTTT; CDR3 protein: CASSPRNSRGEKLFF
J gene: TRBJ1-4; V gene: TRBV5-6; D gene: TRBD1; CDR3 DNA: TGTGCCAGCACGGAGACAGGGAAGGAAAAACTGTTTTTT; CDR3 protein: CASTETGKEKLFF
J gene: TRBJ1-2; V gene: TRBV19; D gene: NA; CDR3 DNA: TGTGCCAGTAGTGGAAGGGAGATTCTATATGGCTACACCTTC; CDR3 protein: CASSGREILYGYTF
J gene: TRBJ2-7; V gene: TRBV7-3; D gene: NA; CDR3 DNA: TGTGCCAGCAGCTCGGTAAACGGCTACGAGCAGTACTTC; CDR3 protein: CASSSVNGYEQYF